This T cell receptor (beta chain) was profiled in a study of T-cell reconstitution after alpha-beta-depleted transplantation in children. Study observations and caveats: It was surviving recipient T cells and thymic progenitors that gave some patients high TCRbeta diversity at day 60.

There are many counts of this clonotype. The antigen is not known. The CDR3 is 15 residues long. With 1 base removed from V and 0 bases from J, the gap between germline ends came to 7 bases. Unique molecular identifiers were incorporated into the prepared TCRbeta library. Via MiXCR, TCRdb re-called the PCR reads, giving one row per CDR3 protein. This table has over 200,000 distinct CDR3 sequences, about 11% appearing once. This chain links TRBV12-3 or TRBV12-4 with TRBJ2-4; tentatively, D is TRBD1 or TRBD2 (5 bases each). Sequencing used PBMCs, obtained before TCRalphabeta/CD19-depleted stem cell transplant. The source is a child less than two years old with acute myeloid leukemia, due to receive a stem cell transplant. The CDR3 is CASSLGGTAKNIQYF. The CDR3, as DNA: TGTGCCAGCAGTTTAGGGGGGACAGCCAAAAACATTCAGTACTTC.